This is a list of T cell receptor beta chains from one sample in a study of blood T cell repertoires in COVID-19. Profiling relied on immunoSEQ multiplex PCR, and the TCRdb table lists in-frame clones only, not all of them. The table lists roughly 100,000 clones, around 83% of them singletons, with approximately 15% in the top ten. Sequencing was done on a sample of peripheral blood. Every receptor here comes from a woman aged 80 or older with acute or convalescent COVID-19. Each CDR3 is given with its conserved first and last residue. A D gene is named only where the DNA matches it firmly. Size is omitted from some rows. Given values are once, few, many or a class for expanded clones.

cdr3_aa cdr3_nt j_call d_call v_call clone_size
CASSMDRRNTGELFF TGTGCCAGTAGTATGGACAGGAGAAACACCGGGGAGCTGTTTTTT TRBJ2-2 TRBD1 TRBV19 few
CASSLGLAGDSDTQYF TGCGCCAGCAGCCTGGGACTAGCGGGAGATTCAGATACGCAGTATTTT TRBJ2-3 TRBD2 TRBV5-1 NA
CASSQEGQGAETQYF TGCGCCAGCAGCCAAGAAGGACAGGGGGCCGAGACCCAGTACTTC TRBJ2-5 TRBD1 TRBV4-3 once
CASSLGTGGEQPQHF TGCGCCAGCAGCTTGGGGACAGGGGGCGAACAGCCCCAGCATTTT TRBJ1-5 TRBD1 TRBV5-1 NA
CASSPLSSGTAYEQYF TGTGCCAGCAGCCCTCTCTCGTCCGGGACAGCCTACGAGCAGTACTTC TRBJ2-7 TRBD1 TRBV14 once
CASSSRQGRWNTEAFF TGTGCCAGCAGTTCCCGACAGGGAAGGTGGAACACTGAAGCTTTCTTT TRBJ1-1 TRBD1 TRBV28 NA
CASSLDLGGGTEAFF TGTGCCAGCAGCTTAGATCTGGGGGGTGGGACTGAAGCTTTCTTT TRBJ1-1 NA TRBV11-2 NA
CASSLRGASRTGELFF TGTGCCAGCAGTTTAAGGGGCGCCTCTAGGACCGGGGAGCTGTTTTTT TRBJ2-2 NA TRBV27 NA
CASSSYMNNQPQHF TGTGCCAGCAGTTCCTATATGAACAATCAGCCCCAGCATTTT TRBJ1-5 NA TRBV27 NA
CATSDFQGGGYTF TGTGCCACCAGTGATTTTCAGGGAGGGGGCTACACCTTC TRBJ1-2 NA TRBV24-1 once
CSKGSPAGQFF TGCAGCAAAGGGTCCCCGGCGGGGCAGTTCTTC TRBJ2-1 NA TRBV29-1 NA
CASSQDFVQGGNGYTF TGCGCCAGCAGCCAAGATTTCGTGCAGGGAGGAAATGGCTACACCTTC TRBJ1-2 NA TRBV4-3 NA
CASSPQVGTEAFF TGTGCCAGCAGCCCGCAGGTGGGCACTGAAGCTTTCTTT TRBJ1-1 NA TRBV3-1/TRBV3-2 NA
CASRLAGQGYNEQFF TGTGCCAGCAGATTGGCGGGACAGGGATACAATGAGCAGTTCTTC TRBJ2-1 TRBD1 TRBV7-8 NA
CASSGLASQETQYF TGTGCCAGCAGCGGTCTAGCGAGCCAAGAGACCCAGTACTTC TRBJ2-5 NA TRBV3-1/TRBV3-2 NA
CASSQEGEASPLHF TGTGCCAGCAGCCAAGAGGGGGAGGCTTCACCCCTCCACTTT TRBJ1-6 NA TRBV3-1/TRBV3-2 NA
CASQGRREGRETQYF TGTGCCAGCCAGGGGAGGCGGGAGGGCCGAGAGACCCAGTACTTC TRBJ2-5 TRBD2 TRBV2 once
CASSFSREGNQPQHF TGTGCCAGCAGCTTTAGCAGGGAAGGCAATCAGCCCCAGCATTTT TRBJ1-5 NA TRBV7-2 NA
CASSIVPNEQYF TGTGCCAGTAGTATAGTCCCCAACGAGCAGTACTTC TRBJ2-7 NA TRBV19 NA
CASSSRGTGNTIYF TGCGCCAGCAGCTCCAGGGGCACTGGAAACACCATATATTTT TRBJ1-3 NA TRBV5-1 NA
CASSPLSGRAQDTQYF TGTGCCAGCTCACCCCTTAGCGGGAGGGCGCAAGATACGCAGTATTTT TRBJ2-3 TRBD2 TRBV18 NA
CASSDGQLNTEAFF TGTGCCAGCAGTGACGGACAGTTGAACACTGAAGCTTTCTTT TRBJ1-1 NA TRBV6-1 once
CASSLRRGYNEQFF TGTGCCAGCAGCTTAAGGAGGGGTTACAATGAGCAGTTCTTC TRBJ2-1 NA TRBV5-4 NA
CASRKGAGTEAFF TGCGCCAGCAGGAAAGGGGCTGGGACTGAAGCTTTCTTT TRBJ1-1 NA TRBV5-1 NA
CASSQDRGKGTTGEQYF TGCGCCAGCAGCCAAGATCGGGGAAAGGGTACGACGGGCGAGCAGTACTTC TRBJ2-7 NA TRBV4-1 NA
CASSSPGGGELQYF TGCGCCAGCAGCTCTCCGGGTGGAGGAGAGCTTCAGTACTTC TRBJ2-4 NA TRBV4-1 NA
CASSFWEVETQYF TGTGCCAGCAGTTTTTGGGAGGTTGAGACCCAGTACTTC TRBJ2-5 NA TRBV28 once
CASSLTGGTQYF TGTGCCAGCAGTCTAACCGGAGGGACCCAGTACTTC TRBJ2-5 NA TRBV27 NA
CASSYQPAGGPLDTQYF TGTGCCAGCAGTTACCAACCAGCGGGAGGGCCATTGGATACGCAGTATTTT TRBJ2-3 TRBD2 TRBV6-2/TRBV6-3 NA
CASSIPTGTGYTF TGTGCCAGTAGTATCCCCACAGGGACTGGCTACACCTTC TRBJ1-2 NA TRBV19 NA
CASSLATSGSGELFF TGTGCCAGCAGCTTGGCTACTAGCGGTTCGGGGGAGCTGTTTTTT TRBJ2-2 TRBD2 TRBV5-4 NA
CSVSPGGPARTDTQYF TGCAGCGTGTCCCCCGGGGGTCCCGCGAGAACAGATACGCAGTATTTT TRBJ2-3 NA TRBV29-1 NA
CASSYSKAGPSYGYTF TGTGCCAGCAGTTACTCGAAAGCCGGCCCTAGCTATGGCTACACCTTC TRBJ1-2 NA TRBV6-5 NA
CASSIYRGTYNSPLHF TGTGCCAGCAGTATCTACAGGGGGACCTATAATTCACCCCTCCACTTT TRBJ1-6 TRBD1 TRBV28 NA
CASSYSLTGYGYTF TGTGCCAGCAGTTACTCGTTAACAGGCTATGGCTACACCTTC TRBJ1-2 NA TRBV6-5 NA
CASSIAGQVRRKPQHF TGTGCCAGTAGTATTGCAGGACAAGTGCGCAGGAAGCCCCAGCATTTT TRBJ1-5 NA TRBV19 NA
CARSLSGSIGVSYEQYF TGTGCCAGAAGCTTGAGCGGGAGTATAGGGGTCTCCTACGAGCAGTACTTC TRBJ2-7 TRBD2 TRBV5-3 NA
CATSRGFQEETQYF TGTGCCACCTCGCGGGGGTTCCAAGAAGAGACCCAGTACTTC TRBJ2-5 TRBD2 TRBV5-4 NA
CASSKGQGWTEAFF TGTGCCAGCAGTAAGGGACAGGGTTGGACTGAAGCTTTCTTT TRBJ1-1 TRBD1 TRBV6-5 NA
CASSLVQGATEAFF TGTGCCAGCAGCTTGGTGCAGGGGGCAACTGAAGCTTTCTTT TRBJ1-1 TRBD1 TRBV5-5 NA
CASSSPGTGAHNEQFF TGTGCCAGTAGTTCCCCCGGGACAGGGGCCCACAATGAGCAGTTCTTC TRBJ2-1 TRBD1 TRBV19 NA